Each of the 18 T cell receptor beta chains below was sequenced from the same sample in a study of cytomegalovirus exposure and HLA in healthy donors. Researchers ran the PCR with 60 Vbeta and 13 Jbeta primers. Measured with immunoSEQ multiplex PCR; TCRdb has only the in-frame clones, and not every one. The sample shows around 50,000 clones, 70% to 85% of them seen only once. Sequenced material: PBMCs. The receptors were gathered from a woman aged 45-65 years in good health and CMV-seropositive.

The CDR3 sequence is CASSREGDTEAFF. DNA of the CDR3: TGTGCCAGCAGCAGGGAGGGGGACACTGAAGCTTTCTTT. The gene calls are TRBV2 and TRBJ1-1; a possible D gene is TRBD1 (6 bases). The germline V gene has CDR1 SNHLY and CDR2 FYNNEI. This CDR3 comprises 13 residues. The V and J ends lost 6 bases and 3 bases respectively, with 11 bases between them.

This clone came up a few times. V usage is TRBV6-5 and J usage is TRBJ2-7; 7 bases are shared with TRBD1. V shed 5 bases and J 2 bases; nucleotides not matched to a gene: 6. The CDR3 length is 14 residues. Germline V gene data show CDR1 as MNHEY and CDR2 as SVGAGI. CDR3 nucleotides: TGTGCCAGCAGTGCGTTTACAGGGGCCTACGAGCAGTACTTC. Its translation: CASSAFTGAYEQYF.

This clone was seen a handful of times. The chain is built from TRBV6-4 and TRBJ2-2; no clear D gene. This CDR3 comprises 16 residues. Germline CDR1 MRHNA, CDR2 SNTAGT. With 0 bases removed from V and 3 bases from J, the gap between germline ends came to 11 bases. The CDR3 spells CASSDSNVGHTGELFF. CDR3 nucleotides: TGTGCCAGCAGTGACTCGAACGTGGGCCACACCGGGGAGCTGTTTTTT.

The rearrangement joins TRBV29-1 to TRBJ2-1; D perhaps matches TRBD1 (6 bases). Germline CDR1 and CDR2: SQVTM and ANQGSEA. V lost 0 bases to trimming and J lost 6 bases, with 9 bases between them. The CDR3 sequence is 13 residues long. CDR3 sequence reads: CSVEEGRGNEQFF. For the CDR3, the DNA is TGCAGCGTTGAAGAGGGCAGGGGCAATGAGCAGTTCTTC.

The CDR3 DNA reads TGTGCCAGCAGCCCTAGCGGGAGGCAGGGGGATACGCAGTATTTT. This encodes CASSPSGRQGDTQYF. The chain combines TRBV5-4 with TRBJ2-3; 11 nucleotides line up with TRBD2. The CDR3 runs 15 residues. The trim removed 4 bases at V and 6 bases at J, leaving 7 bases unmatched. Per germline, CDR1 SGHNT and CDR2 YYREEE (reference sequence).

This chain uses TRBV2 with TRBJ2-5, with D possibly being TRBD2 (6 bases). Trimming took off 6 bases at V and 5 bases at J, with 10 bases between the two ends. CDR3 length equals 12 residues. Per germline, CDR1 SNHLY and CDR2 FYNNEI. DNA of the CDR3: TGTGCCAGCAGGGCCGGGAGTGAGACCCAGTACTTC. Protein: CASRAGSETQYF.

This chain links TRBV28 with TRBJ2-7; D is possibly TRBD2 (6 bases). V was trimmed by 11 bases and J by 2 bases, leaving 22 bases between them. This CDR3 contains 15 residues. Germline lookup yields CDR1 MDHEN and CDR2 SYDVKM. CDR3 nucleotide sequence: TGTGCCTCAGCAGCGGTAGGGACTGGAGCCTACGAGCAGTACTTC. Protein sequence: CASAAVGTGAYEQYF.

For the CDR3, the DNA is TGTGCCAGCAGAGGCGGGGGGGCGGACACCGGGGAGCTGTTTTTT. It is translated as CASRGGGADTGELFF. The chain is built from TRBV7-2 and TRBJ2-2, with 9 positions matching TRBD2. Germline V lookup: CDR1 SGHTA, CDR2 FQGNSA. The CDR3 is made up of 15 amino acids. The trim removed 6 bases at V and 3 bases at J, leaving 5 bases unmatched.

The chain links TRBV11-3 to TRBJ1-1; TRBD1 agrees at 7 bases. There are 12 residues in the CDR3. Germline CDR1 is SGHNT and CDR2 is YENEEA. The J segment lost 7 bases and the V segment lost 5 bases, leaving 4 bases of the junction unmatched. The CDR3 loop reads CASSDRTGEAFF. CDR3 coding DNA: TGTGCCAGCAGCGATAGGACAGGTGAAGCTTTCTTT.

This chain uses TRBV15 with TRBJ1-6; no clear D gene. With 3 bases removed from V and 2 bases from J, the gap between germline ends came to 8 bases. This CDR3 is built from 15 residues. Germline V gene data show CDR1 as LNHNV and CDR2 as YYDKDF (reference sequence). As DNA, the CDR3 is TGTGCCACCAGCAGTGCTCTAACCTATAATTCACCCCTCCACTTT. Amino acid sequence: CATSSALTYNSPLHF.

The V call is TRBV5-4, the J call TRBJ2-7; perhaps TRBD1 as D (7 bases). Per the germline V gene, CDR1 is SGHNT and CDR2 is YYREEE (reference sequence). The V gene lost 3 bases and the J gene lost 3 bases, with 16 bases spanning the gap. The CDR3 runs to 15 residues. The CDR3 is CASSWGGGGVYEQYF. Here the CDR3 DNA reads TGTGCCAGCAGCTGGGGTGGAGGGGGCGTCTACGAGCAGTACTTC.

The CDR3 region has the DNA TGTGCCAGTAGTCTCAGGTTCTGGGACAGTGGAAACACCATATATTTT. Protein: CASSLRFWDSGNTIYF. This sequence joins TRBV19 and TRBJ1-3, with TRBD1 matching 7 bases. Germline V CDR1 and CDR2: LNHDA, SQIVND (reference sequence). The CDR3 loop spans 16 amino acids. Germline trimming cut 5 bases from V and 3 bases from J; bases unmatched to any gene: 10.

The genes are TRBV5-4 and TRBJ1-1; D remains ambiguous. CDR1 is SGHNT and CDR2 is YYREEE in the germline V gene (reference sequence). The CDR3 loop spans 14 amino acids. V was cut by 3 bases and J by 0 bases, with 9 bases left in between. The DNA of the CDR3 is TGTGCCAGCAGCTCCAAACAGTTGAACACTGAAGCTTTCTTT. Amino acids: CASSSKQLNTEAFF.

The V and J genes are TRBV19 and TRBJ2-5; TRBD1 aligns across 12 bases. The J call is doubtful: the DNA matches TRBJ2-7 better. CDR1 LNHDA and CDR2 SQIVND come from the germline V gene (reference sequence). The CDR3 loop spans 14 amino acids. CDR3 coding DNA: TGTGCCAGTAGTCCCGGGACAGGGGGCTTCGAGCAGTACTTC. Translated, it gives CASSPGTGGFEQYF.

This clone was seen only once. The CDR3 sequence is CASSYRQGPYEQYF. CDR3 in DNA: TGTGCCAGCAGCTACAGACAGGGTCCCTACGAGCAGTACTTC. V and J are TRBV7-2 and TRBJ2-7; TRBD1 aligns across 7 bases. The CDR3 sequence is 14 residues long. CDR1 SGHTA and CDR2 FQGNSA come from the germline V gene. Trimming cost V 4 bases and J 2 bases; bases outside gene matches: 5.

V and J are TRBV4-3 and TRBJ2-7; the match to TRBD2 covers 7 bases. Germline V gene sequence: CDR1 LGHNA, CDR2 YSLEER. The CDR3 totals 18 residues. Germline trimming cut 0 bases from V and 2 bases from J; bases unmatched to any gene: 13. The CDR3 loop is CASSQEGGTPGLTYEQYF. As DNA, the CDR3 is TGCGCCAGCAGCCAAGAGGGGGGGACTCCAGGTCTAACCTACGAGCAGTACTTC.

V gene TRBV7-2 combines with J gene TRBJ2-1; perhaps TRBD2 as D (7 bases). The germline V and J ends were trimmed by 5 bases and 5 bases, with 16 bases remaining between them. CDR1 is SGHTA and CDR2 is FQGNSA in the germline V gene. CDR3 length equals 15 residues. CDR3 amino acids: CASSASRGGNNEQFF. DNA of the CDR3: TGTGCCAGCAGCGCATCTAGGGGGGGAAACAATGAGCAGTTCTTC.

The V gene is TRBV7-6, the J gene TRBJ1-5; D remains unclear. V shed 1 base and J shed 2 bases, with 6 bases lying between them. Germline assignment: CDR1 SGHVS and CDR2 FNYEAQ. The CDR3 length is 14 residues. CDR3 in amino acids: CASSLGGGNQPQHF. The CDR3 bases are TGTGCCAGCAGCTTAGGAGGTGGCAATCAGCCCCAGCATTTT.